The clone carrying this T cell receptor (beta chain) came up once. The data stem from a study of blood T cell repertoires in COVID-19. The CDR3 covers 16 residues. V dropped 3 bases and J dropped 3; count of bases not matched to a gene: 9. From germline, CDR1 is SGHRS and CDR2 YFSETQ. Per the original data handling: Researchers report that nucleated cell counts were estimated from reference gene primer amplification. TCRdb's table, derived via immunoSEQ multiplex PCR, lists solely in-frame clones and lacks some. D and trimming were read from the DNA, whereas the V and J calls and clone size are those reported in that table. The sample holds some 210,000 clones, around 80% seen once.

Source material: peripheral blood. The V gene is TRBV5-1, the J gene TRBJ1-1; TRBD1 agrees at 9 bases. This TCR was sampled from a woman in her thirties or forties with acute or convalescent COVID-19. This CDR3 reads CASSSRRDREDTEAFF. In DNA, the CDR3 is TGCGCCAGCAGCTCGAGGCGGGACAGGGAGGACACTGAAGCTTTCTTT.